These 7 T cell receptor beta chains were all obtained from the same sample, sequenced in a study of OX40 agonist ivuxolimab in advanced cancers. Repertoires were generated with immunoSEQ multiplex PCR, while TCRdb's copy carries only in-frame clones and drops some. The profile shows about 110,000 clones, around 90% of them singletons. Sequenced material: CD4+ or CD8+ T cells sorted from blood, taken in a trial of the OX40 agonist ivuxolimab. The receptors come from an adult with an advanced solid tumor such as melanoma, head and neck, liver or kidney cancer.

This clone appeared a single time. This rearrangement joins TRBV11-2 to TRBJ2-1, with D hard to call. Trimming removed 5 bases from V and 7 bases from J, with 15 bases in between. Germline lookup yields CDR1 SGHAT and CDR2 FQNNGV. The CDR3 has 14 amino acids. The CDR3 nucleotides read TGTGCCAGCAGCCCCAGGTCAGAAGGGAATGAGCAGTTCTTC. Encoded protein: CASSPRSEGNEQFF.

V usage is TRBV9 and J usage is TRBJ2-5, with TRBD2 matching over 11 bases. Germline V CDR1 and CDR2: SGDLS, YYNGEE. The CDR3 contains 16 residues. The V and J ends lost 2 bases and 5 bases, in that order; junction bases with no gene match: 8. The CDR3 DNA reads TGTGCCAGCAGCGTCAGCACTAGCGGGAGCGGGGAGACCCAGTACTTC. It codes for CASSVSTSGSGETQYF. Full variable domain (rest looked up from reference TRBV9 and TRBJ2-5): DSGVTQTPKHLITATGQRVTLRCSPRSGDLSVYWYQQSLDQGLQFLIQYYNGEERAKGNILERFSAQQFPDLHSELNLSSLELGDSALYFCASSVSTSGSGETQYFGPGTRLLVL.

The chain recombines TRBV5-5 with TRBJ1-6; D gene ambiguous. V lost 5 bases and J 2 bases, leaving 14 bases between the germline ends. The CDR3 totals 16 residues. From germline, CDR1 is SGHKS and CDR2 YYEKEE (reference sequence). The CDR3 region is CASSLPPDTYNSPLHF. The CDR3, as DNA: TGTGCCAGCAGTCTTCCCCCGGATACCTATAATTCACCCCTCCACTTT. Drawing the rest from reference TRBV5-5 and TRBJ1-6, the complete variable domain is DAGVTQSPTHLIKTRGQQVTLRCSPISGHKSVSWYQQVLGQGPQFIFQYYEKEERGRGNFPDRFSARQFPNYSSELNVNALLLGDSALYLCASSLPPDTYNSPLHFGNGTRLTVT.

This chain connects TRBV5-4 to TRBJ1-2; tentative D call: TRBD1 (6 bases). The CDR3 length is 14 residues. Germline CDR1 reads SGHNT; CDR2 reads YYREEE (reference sequence). Trimming removed 2 bases from V and 0 bases from J, with 8 bases in between. The CDR3 loop reads CASSLGGTNYGYTF. Written as DNA, the CDR3 is TGTGCCAGCAGCTTAGGGGGGACTAACTATGGCTACACCTTC.

The V and J genes are TRBV5-5 and TRBJ2-5; D not certain. Germline V gene sequence: CDR1 SGHKS, CDR2 YYEKEE (reference sequence). Trimming left V 0 bases short and J 2 bases short, with 5 bases between. The CDR3 contains 13 residues. CDR3 bases: TGTGCCAGCAGCTTGGGCTCGCAAGAGACCCAGTACTTC. Its translation: CASSLGSQETQYF.

The V and J genes are TRBV11-2 and TRBJ1-1; tentative D call: TRBD1 (6 bases). This CDR3 spans 14 amino acids. Germline CDR1 reads SGHAT; CDR2 reads FQNNGV. The germline V and J ends were trimmed by 1 base and 11 bases, with 17 bases remaining between them. CDR3 sequence reads: CASSLGDTASRAFF. The CDR3 bases are TGTGCCAGCAGCTTAGGGGACACTGCAAGTAGGGCTTTCTTT.

The CDR3 region is CASSSSGTSGRYEQYF. CDR3 sequence (DNA): TGTGCCAGCAGCTCGTCCGGGACTAGCGGTAGATACGAGCAGTACTTC. The chain carries TRBV7-9 and TRBJ2-7; 11 nucleotides line up with TRBD2. The CDR3 spans 16 residues. CDR1 SEHNR and CDR2 FQNEAQ come from the germline V gene (reference sequence). Losses at the gene ends were 4 bases for V and 4 bases for J; bases not matched to a gene: 9.